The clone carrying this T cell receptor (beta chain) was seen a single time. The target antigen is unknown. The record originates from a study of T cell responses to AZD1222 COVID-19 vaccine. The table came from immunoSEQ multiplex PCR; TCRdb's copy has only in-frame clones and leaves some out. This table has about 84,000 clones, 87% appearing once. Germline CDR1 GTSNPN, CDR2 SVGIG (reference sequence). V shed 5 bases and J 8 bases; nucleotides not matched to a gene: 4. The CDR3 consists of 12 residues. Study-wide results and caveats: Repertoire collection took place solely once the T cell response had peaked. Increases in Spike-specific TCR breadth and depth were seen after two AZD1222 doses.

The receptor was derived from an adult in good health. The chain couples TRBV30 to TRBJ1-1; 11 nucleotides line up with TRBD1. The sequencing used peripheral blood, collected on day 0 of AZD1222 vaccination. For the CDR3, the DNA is TGTGCCTGGCTCCGGGACAGGGGGGAAGCTTTCTTT. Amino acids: CAWLRDRGEAFF. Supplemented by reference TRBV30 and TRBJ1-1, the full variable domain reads SQTIHQWPATLVQPVGSPLSLECTVEGTSNPNLYWYRQAAGRGLQLLFYSVGIGQISSEVPQNLSASRPQDRQFILSSKKLLLSDSGFYLCAWLRDRGEAFFGQGTRLTVV.